A selection of T cell receptor beta chains follows, all from one sample in a study of regulatory T cells in long-lasting Graves disease. One entry per CDR3 protein results from TCRdb running MiXCR on the multiplex PCR reads. The sample lists hundreds of thousands of distinct CDR3 sequences, roughly 15% occurring once. Another study also made use of these data, one on T cells in Graves' hyperthyroidism and ophthalmopathy.

The sample in question was peripheral blood mononuclear cells (PBMCs), obtained at new diagnosis, from a patient treated with antithyroid drugs. These receptors came from a woman between 25 and 40 years old with Graves disease. The CDR3 runs from the conserved cysteine through the conserved F or W. A D gene is named only where the DNA matches it firmly. Clone size is given for some rows only: seen once, a few or many times, or a class if the clone is expanded.

D gene: .; clone size: many; J gene: TRBJ2-2; V gene: TRBV12-3/TRBV12-4; CDR3 DNA: TGTGCCAGCAGTTTAGCCGCCTCGGGTAACACCGGGGAGCTGTTTTTT; CDR3 protein: CASSLAASGNTGELFF
D gene: TRBD1; clone size: many; J gene: TRBJ1-5; V gene: TRBV10-3; CDR3 DNA: TGTGCCATCAGTACAGGGGGACAGCCCCAGCATTTT; CDR3 protein: CAISTGGQPQHF
D gene: .; clone size: many; J gene: TRBJ2-5; V gene: TRBV2; CDR3 DNA: TGTGCCAGCAGTGAACAGACCCAGTACTTC; CDR3 protein: CASSEQTQYF
D gene: .; clone size: many; J gene: TRBJ2-3; V gene: TRBV11-2; CDR3 DNA: TGTGCCAGCAGCTCAGGCGGGCTAGCCGATACGCAGTATTTT; CDR3 protein: CASSSGGLADTQYF
D gene: TRBD1; clone size: many; J gene: TRBJ1-1; V gene: TRBV30; CDR3 DNA: TGTGCCTGGCAGGGGGCGCGGAACACTGAAGCTTTCTTT; CDR3 protein: CAWQGARNTEAFF
D gene: TRBD2; clone size: .; J gene: TRBJ2-3; V gene: TRBV5-6; CDR3 DNA: TGTGCCAGCAGCTCGATACTAGCGACTAGCACAGATACGCAGTATTTT; CDR3 protein: CASSSILATSTDTQYF
D gene: TRBD1; clone size: many; J gene: TRBJ2-3; V gene: TRBV7-2; CDR3 DNA: TGTGCCAGCAGCGATCGGACAGGGGTTAGCACAGATACGCAGTATTTT; CDR3 protein: CASSDRTGVSTDTQYF
D gene: .; clone size: many; J gene: TRBJ2-7; V gene: TRBV2; CDR3 DNA: TGTGCCAGCAGTGGGTTCCAGGGGAACGAGCAGTACTTC; CDR3 protein: CASSGFQGNEQYF
D gene: .; clone size: .; J gene: TRBJ1-1; V gene: TRBV7-9; CDR3 DNA: TGTGCCAGCAGGCGCCAGGAAAGGTTTGAAGCTTTCTTT; CDR3 protein: CASRRQERFEAFF
D gene: .; clone size: few; J gene: TRBJ2-7; V gene: TRBV20-1; CDR3 DNA: TGCAGTGTACTAAAATCCTACGAGCAGTACTTC; CDR3 protein: CSVLKSYEQYF
D gene: .; clone size: few; J gene: TRBJ1-4; V gene: TRBV5-1; CDR3 DNA: TGCGCCAGCAGCCTTACCACAGGTGCAACTAATGAAAAACTGTTTTTT; CDR3 protein: CASSLTTGATNEKLFF
D gene: .; clone size: .; J gene: TRBJ2-1; V gene: TRBV3-1; CDR3 DNA: TGTGCCAGCAGCCAAGATATCGGGAGCGGAAATGAGCAGTTCTTC; CDR3 protein: CASSQDIGSGNEQFF
D gene: TRBD1; clone size: many; J gene: TRBJ2-7; V gene: TRBV7-9; CDR3 DNA: TGTGCCAGCAGCGGAGAAGTGGGACAGACAGCTTACGAGCAGTACTTC; CDR3 protein: CASSGEVGQTAYEQYF
D gene: .; clone size: many; J gene: TRBJ2-1; V gene: TRBV2; CDR3 DNA: TGTGCCAGCAGTGTGACTGGGGTCGACAATGAGCAGTTCTTC; CDR3 protein: CASSVTGVDNEQFF
D gene: .; clone size: .; J gene: TRBJ2-5; V gene: TRBV29-1; CDR3 DNA: TGCAGCGTTGTTGCTCAGGCAGCCCAAGAGACCCAGTACTTC; CDR3 protein: CSVVAQAAQETQYF
D gene: .; clone size: many; J gene: TRBJ1-4; V gene: TRBV7-9; CDR3 DNA: TGTGCCAGCAGCGTGGCCAGTGCAACTAATGAAAAACTGTTTTTT; CDR3 protein: CASSVASATNEKLFF
D gene: .; clone size: few; J gene: TRBJ1-1; V gene: TRBV28; CDR3 DNA: TGTGCCAGCAGTTTAAAACTGAGGGTTGAAGCTTTCTTT; CDR3 protein: CASSLKLRVEAFF
D gene: .; clone size: few; J gene: TRBJ2-7; V gene: TRBV5-6; CDR3 DNA: TGTGCCAGCAGCTTACGGGGGCAAGATAAGCAGTACTTC; CDR3 protein: CASSLRGQDKQYF
D gene: .; clone size: many; J gene: TRBJ1-2; V gene: TRBV7-2; CDR3 DNA: TGTGCCAGCAGCTTAGGCCGTCTCAACTATGGCTACACCTTC; CDR3 protein: CASSLGRLNYGYTF
D gene: TRBD2; clone size: many; J gene: TRBJ2-1; V gene: TRBV28; CDR3 DNA: TGTGCCAGCAGTCCCCTCGGGAGGTCCTACAATGAGCAGTTCTTC; CDR3 protein: CASSPLGRSYNEQFF
D gene: .; clone size: .; J gene: TRBJ2-2; V gene: TRBV2; CDR3 DNA: TGTGCCAGCAGTCTGGACTCCAGGAACACCGGGGAGCTGTTTTTT; CDR3 protein: CASSLDSRNTGELFF
D gene: TRBD1; clone size: many; J gene: TRBJ2-1; V gene: TRBV27; CDR3 DNA: TGTGCCAGCAGCAGAACCGGGACAGGGAAAAATGAGCAGTTCTTC; CDR3 protein: CASSRTGTGKNEQFF
D gene: TRBD2; clone size: many; J gene: TRBJ2-7; V gene: TRBV6-5; CDR3 DNA: TGTGCCAGCAGTTACTGGCCGGGACTAGCGGACTACGAGCAGTACTTC; CDR3 protein: CASSYWPGLADYEQYF
D gene: TRBD2; clone size: few; J gene: TRBJ2-1; V gene: TRBV7-9; CDR3 DNA: TGTGCCAGCAGCACAACAAGGACTAGCGGTTACAATGAGCAGTTCTTC; CDR3 protein: CASSTTRTSGYNEQFF
D gene: .; clone size: many; J gene: TRBJ2-5; V gene: TRBV28; CDR3 DNA: TGTGCCAGCAGTCCCCTTGGGTTGGAGACCCAGTACTTC; CDR3 protein: CASSPLGLETQYF
D gene: .; clone size: many; J gene: TRBJ2-7; V gene: TRBV7-2; CDR3 DNA: TGTGCCAGCAGCTTAGCAGAGGGGCACTCCTACGAGCAGTACTTC; CDR3 protein: CASSLAEGHSYEQYF
D gene: TRBD1; clone size: many; J gene: TRBJ1-6; V gene: TRBV9; CDR3 DNA: TGTGCCAGCAGCCCCATGGGACAGGGGCTTAATTCACCCCTCCACTTT; CDR3 protein: CASSPMGQGLNSPLHF
D gene: .; clone size: many; J gene: TRBJ1-1; V gene: TRBV7-9; CDR3 DNA: TGTGCCAGCAGTTCACGGACGACTCTGAACACTGAAGCTTTCTTT; CDR3 protein: CASSSRTTLNTEAFF
D gene: .; clone size: many; J gene: TRBJ1-2; V gene: TRBV28; CDR3 DNA: TGTGCCAGCACCACTTCTGGGGGAACTTATGGCTACACCTTC; CDR3 protein: CASTTSGGTYGYTF
D gene: .; clone size: .; J gene: TRBJ2-7; V gene: TRBV27; CDR3 DNA: TGTGCCAGCAGGGACCAGGGGGGATCCTACGAGCAGTACTTC; CDR3 protein: CASRDQGGSYEQYF
D gene: .; clone size: many; J gene: TRBJ2-5; V gene: TRBV28; CDR3 DNA: TGTGCCAGCAGTACTCAGGGTTACGGAAAAGAGACCCAGTACTTC; CDR3 protein: CASSTQGYGKETQYF
D gene: .; clone size: few; J gene: TRBJ2-7; V gene: TRBV2; CDR3 DNA: TGTGCCAGCAACGCCGGGGACCCGAAGTACGAGCAGTACTTC; CDR3 protein: CASNAGDPKYEQYF
D gene: TRBD2; clone size: many; J gene: TRBJ2-1; V gene: TRBV11-2; CDR3 DNA: TGTGCCAGCAGCCCTATAGCGGGAGCAGGTTACAATGAGCAGTTCTTC; CDR3 protein: CASSPIAGAGYNEQFF
D gene: .; clone size: .; J gene: TRBJ1-2; V gene: TRBV10-3; CDR3 DNA: TGTGCCAGTACCCTGGACACAACTAACTATGGCTACACCTTC; CDR3 protein: CASTLDTTNYGYTF
D gene: .; clone size: .; J gene: TRBJ1-3; V gene: TRBV4-1; CDR3 DNA: TGCGCCAGCAGCCAAACTGGGGTTATGGACACCATATATTTT; CDR3 protein: CASSQTGVMDTIYF
D gene: .; clone size: many; J gene: TRBJ1-2; V gene: TRBV4-1; CDR3 DNA: TGCGCCAGCAGCCAAGGGGCCTACTATGGCTACACCTTC; CDR3 protein: CASSQGAYYGYTF
D gene: .; clone size: many; J gene: TRBJ1-5; V gene: TRBV24-1; CDR3 DNA: TGTGCCACCAGTGATTCAAAGAGAGGTGTCAATCAGCCCCAGCATTTT; CDR3 protein: CATSDSKRGVNQPQHF
D gene: TRBD1; clone size: many; J gene: TRBJ2-1; V gene: TRBV29-1; CDR3 DNA: TGCAGCGTCCTGGGACAGGGCAATGAGCAGTTCTTC; CDR3 protein: CSVLGQGNEQFF
D gene: TRBD2; clone size: .; J gene: TRBJ2-5; V gene: TRBV3-1; CDR3 DNA: TGTGCCAGCAGCCCGAGGCTAGCGGTACAAGAGACCCAGTACTTC; CDR3 protein: CASSPRLAVQETQYF
D gene: .; clone size: few; J gene: TRBJ2-5; V gene: TRBV6-5; CDR3 DNA: TGTGCCAGCAGTTATCGCTACCAAGAGACCCAGTACTTC; CDR3 protein: CASSYRYQETQYF
D gene: TRBD1; clone size: .; J gene: TRBJ2-1; V gene: TRBV5-8; CDR3 DNA: TGTGCCAGCAGCTTGGAGGGACAGGGTAGCAATGAGCAGTTCTTC; CDR3 protein: CASSLEGQGSNEQFF